What follows describes a single T cell receptor beta chain. Its antigen is currently unknown. These data originate in a study of CD8+CD57+ T cells in acquired aplastic anemia. About the research overall: When averaged, DNA from sorted CD4+ and CD8+ cells came to 2.5 to 3.5 ug.

Study results and caveats: Found in both controls and patients were around 30 CD8+ CDR3 sequences.

The CDR3 contains 13 residues. V was cut by 0 bases and J by 3 bases, with 9 bases left in between. The V gene's germline CDR1 is DFQATT and CDR2 SNEGSKA (reference sequence). CD8+CD57+ cell expansion had been shown by flow cytometry in patients chosen for sequencing. Diagnosis of severe acquired aplastic anemia applied to all patients. Blood sampling was performed on the patients, and none of them had received therapy by then. Genomic DNA was employed as the template in profiling TCR beta VDJ and CDR3. TCRdb independently ran MiXCR on the reads; one entry per CDR3 protein. The table records about 150,000 distinct CDR3 sequences, over 50% of them present only once.

The TCR sequence derives from a human donor with aplastic anemia. V usage is TRBV20-1 and J usage is TRBJ2-7, with D unclear. Sequences were obtained from sorted CD4+, CD8+, or CD8+CD57+ T cells (not recorded which) from PBMCs. The chain's CDR3 is CSAREATSYEQYF. The CDR3 DNA is TGCAGTGCTAGAGAGGCGACCAGCTACGAGCAGTACTTC.